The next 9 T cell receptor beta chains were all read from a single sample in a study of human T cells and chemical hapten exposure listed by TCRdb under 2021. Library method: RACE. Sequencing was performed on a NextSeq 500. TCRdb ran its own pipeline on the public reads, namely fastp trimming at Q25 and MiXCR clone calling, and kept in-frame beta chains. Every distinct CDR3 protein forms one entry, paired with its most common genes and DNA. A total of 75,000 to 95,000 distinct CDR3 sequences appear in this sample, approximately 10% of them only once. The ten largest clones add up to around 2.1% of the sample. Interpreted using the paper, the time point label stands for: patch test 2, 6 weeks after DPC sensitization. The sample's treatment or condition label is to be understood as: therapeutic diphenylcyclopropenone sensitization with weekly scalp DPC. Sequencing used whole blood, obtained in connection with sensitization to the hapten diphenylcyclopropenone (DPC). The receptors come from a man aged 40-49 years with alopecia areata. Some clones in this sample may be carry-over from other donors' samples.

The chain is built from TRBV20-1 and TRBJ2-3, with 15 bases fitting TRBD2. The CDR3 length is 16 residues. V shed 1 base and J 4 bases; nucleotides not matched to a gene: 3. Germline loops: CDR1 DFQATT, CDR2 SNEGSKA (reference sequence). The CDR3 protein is CSARGTSGRAADTQYF. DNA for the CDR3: TGCAGTGCTAGAGGGACTAGCGGGAGGGCTGCAGATACGCAGTATTTT.

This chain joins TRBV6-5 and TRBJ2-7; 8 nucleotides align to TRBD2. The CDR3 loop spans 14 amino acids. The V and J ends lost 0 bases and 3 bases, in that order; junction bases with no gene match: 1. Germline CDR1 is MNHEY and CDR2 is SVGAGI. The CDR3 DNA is TGTGCCAGCAGTTACTCCCTAGCGGGCTACGAGCAGTACTTC. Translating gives CASSYSLAGYEQYF.

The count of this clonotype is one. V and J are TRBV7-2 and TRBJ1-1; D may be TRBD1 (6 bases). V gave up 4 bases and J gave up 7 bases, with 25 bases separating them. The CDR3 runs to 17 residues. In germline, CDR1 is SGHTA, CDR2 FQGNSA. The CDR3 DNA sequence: TGTGCCAGCAGCTCCAGGGCCACTTCTACAGGGTTCGGTGAAGCTTTCTTT. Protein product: CASSSRATSTGFGEAFF.

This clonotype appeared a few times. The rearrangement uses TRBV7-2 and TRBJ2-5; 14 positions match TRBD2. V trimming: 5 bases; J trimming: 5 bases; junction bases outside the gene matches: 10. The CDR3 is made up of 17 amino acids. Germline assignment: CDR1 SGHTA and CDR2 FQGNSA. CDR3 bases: TGTGCCAGCAGCCCCGTGGGGACTAGCGGGAGAGGGGAGACCCAGTACTTC. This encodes CASSPVGTSGRGETQYF. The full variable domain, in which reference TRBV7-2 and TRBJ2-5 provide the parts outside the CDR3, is GAGVSQSPSNKVTEKGKDVELRCDPISGHTALYWYRQSLGQGLEFLIYFQGNSAPDKSGLPSDRFSAERTGGSVSTLTIQRTQQEDSAVYLCASSPVGTSGRGETQYFGPGTRLLVL.

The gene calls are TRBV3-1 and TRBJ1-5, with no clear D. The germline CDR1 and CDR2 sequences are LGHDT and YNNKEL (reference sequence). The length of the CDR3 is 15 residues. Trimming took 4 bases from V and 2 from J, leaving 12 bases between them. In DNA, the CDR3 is TGTGCCAGCAGCCCGGCTCGTTCGGGCAATCAGCCCCAGCATTTT. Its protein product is CASSPARSGNQPQHF.

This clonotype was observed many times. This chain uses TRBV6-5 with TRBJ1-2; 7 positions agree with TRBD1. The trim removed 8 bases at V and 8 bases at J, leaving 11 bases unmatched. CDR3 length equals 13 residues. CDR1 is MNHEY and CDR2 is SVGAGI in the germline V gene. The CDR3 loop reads CASRPETGRGYTF. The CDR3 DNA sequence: TGTGCCAGCCGTCCGGAGACAGGGAGAGGCTACACCTTC.

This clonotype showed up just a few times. CDR3 residues: CASSFPAASGRFTYQFF. The CDR3 DNA is TGTGCCAGCAGTTTCCCCGCGGCTAGCGGGAGGTTCACCTACCAGTTCTTC. The V call is TRBV28, the J call TRBJ2-1; 11 bases are shared with TRBD2. CDR3 length: 17 amino acids. Trimming took 3 bases from V and 13 from J; bases not matched to a gene: 17. Germline lookup yields CDR1 MDHEN and CDR2 SYDVKM.

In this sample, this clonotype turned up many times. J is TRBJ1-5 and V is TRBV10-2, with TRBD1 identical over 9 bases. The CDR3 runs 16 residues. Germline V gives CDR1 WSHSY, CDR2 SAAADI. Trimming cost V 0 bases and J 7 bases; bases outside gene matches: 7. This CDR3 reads CASSESIGTGTQPQHF. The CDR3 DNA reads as TGCGCCAGCAGTGAGTCGATTGGGACAGGGACCCAGCCCCAGCATTTT.

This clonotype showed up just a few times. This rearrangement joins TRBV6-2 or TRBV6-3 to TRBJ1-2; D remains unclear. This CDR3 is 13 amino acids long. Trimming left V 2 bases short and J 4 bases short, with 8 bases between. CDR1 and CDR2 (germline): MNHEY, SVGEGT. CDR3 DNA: TGTGCCAGCAGTTACAACAGCATCTATGGCTACACCTTC. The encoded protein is CASSYNSIYGYTF.